Listed below are T cell receptor beta chains from one sample, sequenced in a study of T cell responses to AZD1222 COVID-19 vaccine. Profiling relied on immunoSEQ multiplex PCR, and the TCRdb table lists in-frame clones only, not all of them. This table has over 70,000 clones, roughly 88% appearing once. The sequencing used peripheral blood, collected on day 0 of AZD1222 vaccination. The receptors come from an adult in good health. Each CDR3 is given without its conserved first and last residue. The D gene is left open where the match is weak.

D: TRBD2
V: TRBV11-1
CDR3: ASSFGAGVPYNEQF

D: NA
V: TRBV19
CDR3: ASSRDRLANTEAF

D: NA
V: TRBV10-3
CDR3: AISEGREQY

D: NA
V: TRBV4-3
CDR3: ASSQGGMANEKLF

D: NA
V: TRBV28
CDR3: ASSPPPLNTGELF

D: TRBD1
V: TRBV7-9
CDR3: ASSFGQGLDTQY

D: TRBD1
V: TRBV12-3/TRBV12-4
CDR3: ASSGQENTEAF

D: TRBD1
V: TRBV24-1
CDR3: ATTNDTLDRGNQPQH

D: NA
V: TRBV3-1/TRBV3-2
CDR3: ASSRTEGTDTQY

D: NA
V: TRBV7-8
CDR3: ASSSGTSYEQY

D: NA
V: TRBV18
CDR3: ASSPIEGQMSDEQY

D: NA
V: TRBV7-9
CDR3: ASSLVLRLNTEAF

D: NA
V: TRBV28
CDR3: ASRTRTARYTEAF

D: TRBD2
V: TRBV5-4
CDR3: ASSFRLAEYNEQF

D: TRBD2
V: TRBV7-3
CDR3: ASSSRLAGVNEQF

D: NA
V: TRBV9
CDR3: ASSGSGTLLSPLH

D: NA
V: TRBV6-2/TRBV6-3
CDR3: ASSYPPGAGNGYT

D: NA
V: TRBV6-1
CDR3: ASSEVGSGQPQH

D: TRBD2
V: TRBV7-8
CDR3: ASSLVGLGMNIAKNIQY

D: TRBD1
V: TRBV19
CDR3: ASRHTGAGNQPQH

D: TRBD1
V: TRBV11-2
CDR3: ASSYDRGSSTDTQY

D: TRBD2
V: TRBV20-1
CDR3: SRTSGVEQY

D: TRBD1
V: TRBV5-6
CDR3: ASSRPGGTGELF

D: NA
V: TRBV7-9
CDR3: ASSLPTGRTGNTIY

D: NA
V: TRBV5-1
CDR3: ASSFGGVGNEQF

D: NA
V: TRBV19
CDR3: ASSIDRVRAKNIQY

D: NA
V: TRBV6-5
CDR3: ASSYPAGYGYT

D: NA
V: TRBV9
CDR3: ASSVAPSRVGNEQF

D: NA
V: TRBV5-5
CDR3: ASSPDSFYGYT

D: NA
V: TRBV6-2/TRBV6-3
CDR3: ASSYFAGAEAF

D: NA
V: TRBV10-3
CDR3: AAQGSGNTIY

D: TRBD1
V: TRBV5-4
CDR3: ASSLQGAGETQY

D: TRBD2
V: TRBV9
CDR3: ASSPSGAYYEQY

D: NA
V: TRBV5-1
CDR3: ASSGKGGDNEQF

D: TRBD2
V: TRBV9
CDR3: ASSVDLGAGAGEQF

D: NA
V: TRBV27
CDR3: ASSLLGHPNYGYT

D: TRBD1
V: TRBV29-1
CDR3: SVEAPGQGHGYT

D: NA
V: TRBV10-2
CDR3: ASSSQGGNQPQH

D: NA
V: TRBV9
CDR3: ASSVGDSRSYEQY

D: TRBD1
V: TRBV5-1
CDR3: ASSFRGENEAF